This record covers a single T cell receptor (beta chain). The length of the CDR3 is 16 residues. CDR1 MGHDK and CDR2 SYGVNS come from the germline V gene. J gave up 3 bases and V 5 bases, and 9 bases lay outside the gene matches. The PCR had 60 Vbeta and 13 Jbeta primers. The repertoire was sequenced with immunoSEQ multiplex PCR; TCRdb's copy has only in-frame clones and lacks some. The sample consists of about 140,000 clones, around 82% of them appearing once. The sample belongs to a study of cytomegalovirus exposure and HLA in healthy donors. This chain links TRBV25-1 with TRBJ2-2, with 7 bases aligning to TRBD1. This TCR was recovered from a man in his fifties or sixties in good health and CMV-seronegative. Sequencing used PBMCs. For the CDR3, the DNA is TGTGCCAGCAGTCATCCAGGGGGAACGGACACCGGGGAGCTGTTTTTT. This encodes CASSHPGGTDTGELFF.